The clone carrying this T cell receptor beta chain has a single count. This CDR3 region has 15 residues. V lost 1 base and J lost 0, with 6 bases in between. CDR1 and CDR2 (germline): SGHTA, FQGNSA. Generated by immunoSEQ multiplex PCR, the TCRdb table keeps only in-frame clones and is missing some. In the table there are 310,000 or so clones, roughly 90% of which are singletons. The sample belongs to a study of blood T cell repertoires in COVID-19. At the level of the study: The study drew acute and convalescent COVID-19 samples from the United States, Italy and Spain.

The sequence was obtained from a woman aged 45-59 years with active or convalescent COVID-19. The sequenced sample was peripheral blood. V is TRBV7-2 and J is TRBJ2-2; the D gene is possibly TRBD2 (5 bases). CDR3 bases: TGTGCCAGCAGCTTAGTCGGGACGAACACCGGGGAGCTGTTTTTT. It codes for CASSLVGTNTGELFF.